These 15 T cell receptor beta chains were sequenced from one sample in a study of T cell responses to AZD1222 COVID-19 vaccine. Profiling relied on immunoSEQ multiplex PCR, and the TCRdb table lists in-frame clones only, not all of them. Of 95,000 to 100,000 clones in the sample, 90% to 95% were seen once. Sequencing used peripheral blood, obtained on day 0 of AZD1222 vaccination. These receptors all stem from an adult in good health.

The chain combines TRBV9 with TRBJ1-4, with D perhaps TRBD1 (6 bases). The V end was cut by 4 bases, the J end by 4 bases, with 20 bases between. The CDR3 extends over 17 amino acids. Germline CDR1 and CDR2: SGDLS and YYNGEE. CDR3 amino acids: CASSSTPWTADNEKLFF. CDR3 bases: TGTGCCAGCAGCTCGACACCTTGGACAGCCGATAATGAAAAACTGTTTTTT. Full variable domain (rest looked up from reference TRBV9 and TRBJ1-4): DSGVTQTPKHLITATGQRVTLRCSPRSGDLSVYWYQQSLDQGLQFLIQYYNGEERAKGNILERFSAQQFPDLHSELNLSSLELGDSALYFCASSSTPWTADNEKLFFGSGTQLSVL.

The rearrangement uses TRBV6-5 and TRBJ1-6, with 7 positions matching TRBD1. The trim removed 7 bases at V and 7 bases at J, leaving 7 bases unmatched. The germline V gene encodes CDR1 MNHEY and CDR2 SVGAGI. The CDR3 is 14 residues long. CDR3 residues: CASNPTGTNSPLHF. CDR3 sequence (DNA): TGTGCCAGCAACCCGACAGGGACAAATTCACCCCTCCACTTT.

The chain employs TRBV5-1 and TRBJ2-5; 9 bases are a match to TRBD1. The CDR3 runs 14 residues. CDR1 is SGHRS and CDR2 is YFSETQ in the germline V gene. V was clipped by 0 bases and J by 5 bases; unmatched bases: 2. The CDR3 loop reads CASSLGQGEETQYF. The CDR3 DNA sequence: TGCGCCAGCAGCTTGGGACAGGGGGAGGAGACCCAGTACTTC.

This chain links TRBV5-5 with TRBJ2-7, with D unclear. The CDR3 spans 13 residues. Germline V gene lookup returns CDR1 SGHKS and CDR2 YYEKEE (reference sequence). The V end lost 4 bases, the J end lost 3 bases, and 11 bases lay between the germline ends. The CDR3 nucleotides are TGTGCCAGCAGCAAGCTTCTCGGCTACGAGCAGTACTTC. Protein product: CASSKLLGYEQYF. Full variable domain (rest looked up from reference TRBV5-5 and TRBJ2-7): DAGVTQSPTHLIKTRGQQVTLRCSPISGHKSVSWYQQVLGQGPQFIFQYYEKEERGRGNFPDRFSARQFPNYSSELNVNALLLGDSALYLCASSKLLGYEQYFGPGTRLTVT.

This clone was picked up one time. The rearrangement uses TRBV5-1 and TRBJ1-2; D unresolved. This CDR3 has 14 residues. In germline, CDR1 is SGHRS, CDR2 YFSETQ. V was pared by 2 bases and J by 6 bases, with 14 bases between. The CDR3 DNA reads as TGCGCCAGCAGCTTCGATAGTCGAGACCATGGCTACACCTTC. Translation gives CASSFDSRDHGYTF. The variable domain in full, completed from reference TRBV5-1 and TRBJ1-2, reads KAGVTQTPRYLIKTRGQQVTLSCSPISGHRSVSWYQQTPGQGLQFLFEYFSETQRNKGNFPGRFSGRQFSNSRSEMNVSTLELGDSALYLCASSFDSRDHGYTFGSGTRLTVV.

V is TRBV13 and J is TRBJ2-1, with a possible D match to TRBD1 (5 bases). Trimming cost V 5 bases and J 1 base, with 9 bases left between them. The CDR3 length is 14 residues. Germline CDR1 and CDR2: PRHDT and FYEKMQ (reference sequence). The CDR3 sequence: CASSTDNSYNEQFF. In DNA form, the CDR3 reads TGTGCCAGCAGCACGGACAATTCCTACAATGAGCAGTTCTTC.

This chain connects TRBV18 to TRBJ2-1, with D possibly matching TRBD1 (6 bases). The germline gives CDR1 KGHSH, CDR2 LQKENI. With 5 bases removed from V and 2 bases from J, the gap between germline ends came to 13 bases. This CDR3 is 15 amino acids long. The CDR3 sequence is CASSSLGTPYNEQFF. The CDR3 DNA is TGTGCCAGCTCATCCCTCGGGACACCCTACAATGAGCAGTTCTTC. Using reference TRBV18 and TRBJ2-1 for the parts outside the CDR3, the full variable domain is NAGVMQNPRHLVRRRGQEARLRCSPMKGHSHVYWYRQLPEEGLKFMVYLQKENIIDESGMPKERFSAEFPKEGPSILRIQQVVRGDSAAYFCASSSLGTPYNEQFFGPGTRLTVL.

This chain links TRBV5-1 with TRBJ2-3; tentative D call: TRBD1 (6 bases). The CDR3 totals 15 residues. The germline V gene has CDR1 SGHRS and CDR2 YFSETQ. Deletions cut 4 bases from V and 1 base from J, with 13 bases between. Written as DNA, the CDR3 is TGCGCCAGCAGCGGGCAGGGGCCGGGCACAGATACGCAGTATTTT. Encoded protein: CASSGQGPGTDTQYF.

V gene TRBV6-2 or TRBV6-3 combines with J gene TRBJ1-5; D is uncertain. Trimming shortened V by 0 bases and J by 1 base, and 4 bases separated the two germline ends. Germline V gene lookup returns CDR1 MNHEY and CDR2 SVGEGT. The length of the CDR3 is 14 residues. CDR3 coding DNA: TGTGCCAGCAGTTACTCGGGGAGCAATCAGCCCCAGCATTTT. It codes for CASSYSGSNQPQHF.

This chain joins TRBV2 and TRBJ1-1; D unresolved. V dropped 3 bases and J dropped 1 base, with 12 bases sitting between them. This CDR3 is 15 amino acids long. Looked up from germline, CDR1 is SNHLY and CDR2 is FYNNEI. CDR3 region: CASSDLWTQNTEAFF. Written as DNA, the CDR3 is TGTGCCAGCAGTGATTTGTGGACCCAGAACACTGAAGCTTTCTTT.

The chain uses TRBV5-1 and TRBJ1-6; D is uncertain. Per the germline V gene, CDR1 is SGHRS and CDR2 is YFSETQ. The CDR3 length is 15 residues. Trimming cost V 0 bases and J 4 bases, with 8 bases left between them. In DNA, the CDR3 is TGCGCCAGCAGCTTGGCGGTGCAGTATAATTCACCCCTCCACTTT. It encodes CASSLAVQYNSPLHF.

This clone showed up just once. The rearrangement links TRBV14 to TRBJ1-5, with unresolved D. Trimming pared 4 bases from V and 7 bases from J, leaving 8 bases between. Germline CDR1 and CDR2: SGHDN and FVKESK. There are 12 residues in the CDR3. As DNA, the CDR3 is TGTGCCAGCAGCCTAAAGCACCAGCCCCAGCATTTT. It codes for CASSLKHQPQHF.

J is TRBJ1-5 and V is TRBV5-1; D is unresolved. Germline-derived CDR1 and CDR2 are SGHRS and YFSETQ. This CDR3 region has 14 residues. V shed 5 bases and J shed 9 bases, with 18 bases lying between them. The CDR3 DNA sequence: TGCGCCAGCAGGTACGACCCGCTAGCGGGGCCCCAGCATTTT. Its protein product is CASRYDPLAGPQHF.

The CDR3 region has the DNA TGTGCCAGCAGCACAGGGAACGAGCAGTACTTC. It is translated as CASSTGNEQYF. This chain uses TRBV11-2 with TRBJ2-7; weak D call: TRBD1 (6 bases). Germline V gene lookup returns CDR1 SGHAT and CDR2 FQNNGV. This CDR3 comprises 11 residues. Between the trimmed V and J ends, which lost 5 bases and 5 bases, there was a span of 7 bases.

The CDR3 DNA follows: TGTGCCAGCTGCCGGGACAGGGAATTTACTGAAGCTTTCTTT. Amino acids: CASCRDREFTEAFF. This chain uses TRBV10-3 with TRBJ1-1, with 9 positions matching TRBD1. The J segment lost 5 bases and the V segment lost 10 bases, leaving 11 bases of the junction unmatched. This CDR3 spans 14 amino acids. Germline V lookup: CDR1 ENHRY, CDR2 SYGVKD.